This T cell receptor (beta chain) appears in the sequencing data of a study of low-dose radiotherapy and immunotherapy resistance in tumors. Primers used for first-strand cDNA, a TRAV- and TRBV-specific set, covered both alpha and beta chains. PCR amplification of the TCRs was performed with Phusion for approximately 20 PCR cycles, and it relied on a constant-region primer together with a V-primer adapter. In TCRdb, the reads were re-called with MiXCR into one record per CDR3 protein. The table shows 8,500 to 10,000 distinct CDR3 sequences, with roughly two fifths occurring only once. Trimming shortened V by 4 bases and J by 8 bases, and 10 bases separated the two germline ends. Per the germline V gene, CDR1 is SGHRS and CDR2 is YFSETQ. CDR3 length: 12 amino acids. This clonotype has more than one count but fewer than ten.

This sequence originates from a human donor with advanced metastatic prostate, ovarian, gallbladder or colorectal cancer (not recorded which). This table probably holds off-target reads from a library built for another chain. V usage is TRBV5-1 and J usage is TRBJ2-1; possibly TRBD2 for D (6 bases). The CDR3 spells CASSVGGDEQFF. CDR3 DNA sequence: TGCGCCAGCAGCGTGGGAGGTGATGAGCAGTTCTTC.